This T cell receptor beta chain was sequenced for a study of Tregs in tolerant kidney transplant recipients. The table came from immunoSEQ multiplex PCR; TCRdb's copy has only in-frame clones and leaves some out. The sample yields approximately 15,000 clones, about four fifths seen once. This CDR3 is 16 amino acids long. Trimming removed 4 bases from V and 4 bases from J, with 17 bases in between. CDR1 SGHRS and CDR2 YFSETQ come from the germline V gene. This TCR was sampled from a human donor who received a combined kidney and bone marrow transplant. This chain uses TRBV5-1 with TRBJ2-2, with D possibly matching TRBD1 (5 bases). Specimen: Tregs from blood, collected before the transplant. The CDR3 coding sequence is TGCGCCAGCAGCAGGTTAGGGCAGGGAATCACCGGGGAGCTGTTTTTT. Translation gives CASSRLGQGITGELFF.